The next 5 T cell receptor beta chains were all read from a single sample in a study of CD8+ T cells in alopecia areata. Sequencing used cDNA as its template, made by extracting RNA and reverse transcribing it. Data came from immunoSEQ multiplex PCR; TCRdb stores just in-frame clones and leaves some out. The table has fewer than 250,000 clones, 57% seen once. The starting material was CD4+ T cells sorted from blood, obtained at week 0. Every receptor here comes from a human donor with alopecia areata.

This clone came up many times. The sample holds other DNA sequences that translate to the same CDR3. The chain employs TRBV7-2 and TRBJ2-4; 8 nucleotides agree with TRBD1. J was trimmed by 1 base and V by 4 bases; bases with no gene match: 6. CDR1 is SGHTA and CDR2 is FQGNSA in the germline V gene. CDR3 length: 16 residues. The CDR3 here is CASSSTGGSAKNIQYF. The CDR3 nucleotides are TGTGCCAGCAGCTCCACAGGGGGTTCGGCCAAAAACATTCAGTACTTC.

This chain uses TRBV7-9 with TRBJ2-1; possibly TRBD1 for D (6 bases). The germline CDR1 and CDR2 sequences are SEHNR and FQNEAQ (reference sequence). Trimming shortened V by 4 bases and J by 6 bases, and 10 bases separated the two germline ends. The CDR3 contains 13 residues. DNA for the CDR3: TGTGCCAGCAGCTCGGGACATATCAATGAGCAGTTCTTC. Its translation: CASSSGHINEQFF.

The chain has TRBV15 and TRBJ2-2; a possible D gene is TRBD2 (5 bases). CDR1 and CDR2 (germline): LNHNV, YYDKDF (reference sequence). V lost 2 bases and J lost 4, with 17 bases in between. This CDR3 comprises 17 residues. The CDR3 is CATSRPPGSSPTGELFF. The CDR3 DNA reads as TGTGCCACCAGCAGACCGCCGGGGAGCTCCCCCACCGGGGAGCTGTTTTTT.

V usage is TRBV6-5 and J usage is TRBJ2-1; D may match TRBD1 or TRBD2 (5 bases each). The CDR3 length is 14 residues. The V gene's germline CDR1 is MNHEY and CDR2 SVGAGI. Trimming removed 5 bases from V and 9 bases from J, with 17 bases in between. CDR3 residues: CASSAGALTGEQFF. The DNA for the CDR3 is TGTGCCAGCAGTGCCGGGGCATTAACGGGTGAGCAGTTCTTC.

The table lists this clone with a few counts. Other nucleotide sequences in the sample specify the same CDR3. V usage is TRBV5-1 and J usage is TRBJ2-7; D unresolved. The CDR3 has 14 amino acids. Germline V gene sequence: CDR1 SGHRS, CDR2 YFSETQ. Trimming took 0 bases from V and 4 from J, leaving 11 bases between them. The CDR3 DNA sequence: TGCGCCAGCAGCTTGGTCGTTCAGCCTTACGAGCAGTACTTC. This sequence encodes CASSLVVQPYEQYF.